This T cell receptor (beta chain) was retrieved from a study of T cell responses to AZD1222 COVID-19 vaccine (dated by TCRdb to about 2021). For context, the study as a whole: AZD1222 recipients with second doses at about 4 weeks or about 12 weeks were pooled, because spike-specific TCR depth and breadth did not differ between schedules. TCR sequencing covered fewer than 250 trial participants: 207 given two doses of AZD1222 and 26 given two doses of MenACWY control vaccine. Trial participants were enrolled by age into subgroups of 18-55, 56-69 and 70-plus years, and 148, 28 and 57 TCR-sequenced participants, respectively, were included in these subgroups. What the research found in general, with its limitations: After two AZD1222 doses, both the breadth and the depth of spike-specific TCRs were significantly higher than at day 0 and than in MenACWY recipients. The 56-69-year group was small, and its depth increase did not reach significance, likely because of low power. CD4 TCRs associated with the vaccine covered the entire spike protein, and the dominant responses were in regions 160-218 and 743-854. Nearly half of unique spike-specific TCRs reportedly recognized epitopes outside regions mutated in the B.1.351 and B.1.1.7 variants. Participants were mostly white British and included more females than males, and it was suggested by the authors that clonal diversity may have been underestimated. Only six AZD1222 recipients were SARS-CoV-2 seropositive at baseline, limiting conclusions about previously exposed vaccinees. Because no samples from the day 14 peak response were available, repertoires could be characterized only after the peak T cell response.

The CDR3 regions of human TCRbeta chains were analyzed by immunosequencing. The original pipeline was this. TCRs in the repertoires were matched against a reference library of SARS-CoV-2-specific TCRs that had been generated with the MIRA antigen-specificity platform. Breadth was defined as the fraction of unique TCRs that were SARS-CoV-2-associated, and depth was defined as the fraction of total T cells that were SARS-CoV-2-associated. Using the MIRA data, each spike-specific TCR was assigned both to the spike region to which the TCR was reactive and to a CD4 or CD8 class. Log10-transformed breadth and depth values were compared by one-way ANOVA with Sidak's multiple comparisons tests. TCRdb stores this immuneACCESS table with in-frame sequences only. Part of the clones is absent; in the studies checked, under half of the shortfall reflects unresolved V genes, and no reason is known for the rest. That table is the source of V, J and clone size, and D and trimming were worked out from the DNA. The sample table lists 82,000 or so clones, roughly 90% of them with a count of one. Jointly, the top ten make up approximately 5.2% of the sample.

The label giving this sample's time point can be read as: baseline before first vaccination. Samples from vaccinated people were obtained from the UK trials COV001 and COV002, which included a single-blind randomized controlled phase 2/3 trial of AZD1222 (ChAdOx1 nCoV-19) in healthy adults. For TCRbeta chain sequencing, PBMC samples were collected from trial participants at day 0 and at day 28 after the second dose. Sequences SGHRS (CDR1) and YFSETQ (CDR2) are obtained from the germline V gene. Ends trimmed: V by 6 bases, J by 7 bases; bases unmatched to a gene: 15. The CDR3 goes from the cysteine to the phenylalanine over 17 residues. Of the read, only the CDR3 DNA is kept; its 51 bases are in frame from base 1. This clone was recorded once. The target of this receptor is not known. The record has no base qualities; no much larger clone is one base away.

The sequence joins TRBV5-1 to TRBJ2-3; 12 middle bases align to TRBD1. The sequenced sample was peripheral blood, obtained on day 0 of AZD1222 vaccination. The sequence came from an adult in good health. In nucleotides, the sequence is TGCGCCAGCAACGGATACTCCGGGACAGGGGGCGATTATACGCAGTATTTT. Its protein is CASNGYSGTGGDYTQYF.